The source of this T cell receptor beta chain is a study of control samples from healthy donors and cancer patients (TCRdb year 2020). As to this clone: Its antigen specificity is not known. Base quality data are lacking; no much larger clone is found one base away.

The junction carries 10 bases between V and J, which are trimmed by 0 bases and 9 bases respectively. Reading from cysteine to phenylalanine, the CDR3 counts 14 amino acids. Only CDR3 DNA remains: 42 bases, in frame from the first base. CDR1 and CDR2, looked up from the germline V gene, are SGDLS and YYNGEE. Libraries were built with the immunoSEQ multiplex PCR assay. The table was pulled from immuneACCESS by TCRdb, which kept in-frame rearrangements only. Such tables lose some clones; where checked, under half of the loss comes from unresolved V genes, and the rest has no known cause. This sample is represented by around 12,000 clones; 90% to 95% of them were singletons. The top ten hold around 15% of the sample.

Recombination joined TRBV9 with TRBJ1-6, with TRBD1 perhaps the D gene, on 5 matching bases. The sequenced sample was PBMCs. This clonotype was sampled from a man older than 75 with lung cancer. The CDR3 loop reads CASSVEQRGSPLHF. The DNA sequence is given as TGTGCCAGCAGCGTAGAACAGAGGGGTTCACCCCTCCACTTT.